The 21 T cell receptor beta chains below were found in one sample sequenced in a study of graft-versus-host responses after intestinal transplantation. No cognate antigen is known for these TCRs. The data were produced by immunoSEQ multiplex PCR, yet TCRdb's version contains in-frame clones alone and is incomplete. This sample has about 120,000 clones, with approximately 95% found just once. Source: unstimulated CD4+ T cells sorted from spleen or lymph node cells, taken before intestinal transplant. These TCRs come from a human donor who received an intestinal transplant.

The chain has TRBV10-3 and TRBJ2-5, with TRBD1 matching over 9 bases. The CDR3 loop spans 13 amino acids. V was pared by 7 bases and J by 5 bases, with 5 bases of the junction left unmatched. Germline V gives CDR1 ENHRY, CDR2 SYGVKD. The CDR3 DNA follows: TGTGCCATCACCCCCGGACAGGGGGAGACCCAGTACTTC. Its protein is CAITPGQGETQYF.

This chain connects TRBV19 to TRBJ1-5; 8 bases line up with TRBD1. The J segment lost 0 bases and the V segment lost 6 bases, leaving 4 bases of the junction unmatched. This CDR3 has 15 residues. Germline values: CDR1 LNHDA, CDR2 SQIVND (reference sequence). CDR3: CASSTQGDSNQPQHF. For the CDR3, the DNA is TGTGCCAGTAGCACACAGGGGGATAGCAATCAGCCCCAGCATTTT.

The chain uses TRBV28 and TRBJ2-7; D remains unclear. From germline, CDR1 is MDHEN and CDR2 SYDVKM. Trimming stripped 7 bases from V and 2 bases from J, with 9 bases between. This CDR3 region has 12 residues. CDR3 DNA: TGTGCCAGCACAGCGAAACCCTACGAGCAGTACTTC. Translating gives CASTAKPYEQYF.

The gene calls are TRBV30 and TRBJ2-1; TRBD1 is a possible D gene (6 bases). The CDR3 is made up of 14 amino acids. CDR1 is GTSNPN and CDR2 is SVGIG in the germline V gene (reference sequence). Trimming shortened V by 8 bases and J by 5 bases, and 19 bases separated the two germline ends. For the CDR3, the DNA is TGTGCCCGGGGTGGCAGGGGAGACAACAATGAGCAGTTCTTC. Protein product: CARGGRGDNNEQFF.

The gene calls are TRBV10-2 and TRBJ2-5, with 9 bases identical to TRBD1. CDR1 and CDR2 (germline): WSHSY, SAAADI. V was pared by 6 bases and J by 5 bases, with 7 bases of the junction left unmatched. The CDR3 contains 14 residues. Here the CDR3 DNA reads TGCGCCAGCAGCGAACAGGGGGCGCGGGAGACCCAGTACTTC. Translation: CASSEQGARETQYF.

The chain recombines TRBV7-2 with TRBJ1-4; D gene unclear. V lost 5 bases, J lost 0 bases, and 10 bases lay in between. There are 15 residues in the CDR3. Germline loops: CDR1 SGHTA, CDR2 FQGNSA. This CDR3 is CASSLDIATNEKLFF. The CDR3 nucleotides read TGTGCCAGCAGCCTAGACATTGCAACTAATGAAAAACTGTTTTTT.

The chain combines TRBV7-9 with TRBJ1-1; D perhaps matches TRBD1 (5 bases). Trimming pared 5 bases from V and 7 bases from J, leaving 20 bases between. Germline CDR1 and CDR2: SEHNR and FQNEAQ (reference sequence). The CDR3 is made up of 15 amino acids. The CDR3 reads CASSPWAGFEDEAFF. As DNA, the CDR3 is TGTGCCAGCAGCCCCTGGGCAGGGTTTGAAGATGAAGCTTTCTTT.

This chain connects TRBV7-6 to TRBJ2-7; 10 bases agree with TRBD2. The V and J ends lost 5 bases and 4 bases, in that order; junction bases with no gene match: 5. CDR1 and CDR2 (germline): SGHVS, FNYEAQ. The CDR3 extends over 14 amino acids. CDR3 DNA sequence: TGTGCCAGCAGCCCGACTAGCGGGCAGTACGAGCAGTACTTC. Amino acid sequence: CASSPTSGQYEQYF.

The chain employs TRBV30 and TRBJ1-5; D not certain. With 2 bases removed from V and 2 bases from J, the gap between germline ends came to 10 bases. The CDR3 consists of 14 residues. Looked up from germline, CDR1 is GTSNPN and CDR2 is SVGIG (reference sequence). The CDR3 region has the DNA TGTGCCTGGAGTAAAGGGTCGGGCAATCAGCCCCAGCATTTT. This translates into CAWSKGSGNQPQHF.

This chain uses TRBV5-1 with TRBJ2-6; weak D call: TRBD1 (6 bases). The CDR3 has 16 residues. V dropped 1 base and J dropped 2 bases, with 10 bases sitting between them. Germline lookup yields CDR1 SGHRS and CDR2 YFSETQ. CDR3 coding DNA: TGCGCCAGCAGCTTGACAGGGCGGACTGGGGCCAACGTCCTGACTTTC. It yields the protein CASSLTGRTGANVLTF.

The chain joins TRBV4-1 to TRBJ2-1; 8 positions match TRBD2. J gave up 5 bases and V 1 base, and 22 bases lay outside the gene matches. CDR3 length: 21 residues. CDR1 is MGHRA, CDR2 YSYEKL, per germline. DNA of the CDR3: TGCGCCAGCAGCCAAGCGCCCACCGGGACTAGATCGTCGGGCCCCCACAATGAGCAGTTCTTC. Translated, it gives CASSQAPTGTRSSGPHNEQFF.

This rearrangement joins TRBV6-1 to TRBJ1-1; no reliable D call. V lost 3 bases, J lost 6 bases, and 14 bases lay in between. Germline V gene data show CDR1 as MNHNS and CDR2 as SASEGT. The CDR3 has 14 amino acids. The CDR3 spells CASSDNLSGSEAFF. The CDR3 DNA reads TGTGCCAGCAGTGACAATCTGTCAGGCTCTGAAGCTTTCTTT.

The chain combines TRBV5-1 with TRBJ2-3; D is unresolved. The V end lost 1 base, the J end lost 1 base, and 7 bases lay between the germline ends. The CDR3 has 14 residues. From germline, CDR1 is SGHRS and CDR2 YFSETQ. For the CDR3, the DNA is TGCGCCAGCAGCTTGCGGCCGCGCACAGATACGCAGTATTTT. Translating gives CASSLRPRTDTQYF. Variable domain in full (rest from reference TRBV5-1 and TRBJ2-3): KAGVTQTPRYLIKTRGQQVTLSCSPISGHRSVSWYQQTPGQGLQFLFEYFSETQRNKGNFPGRFSGRQFSNSRSEMNVSTLELGDSALYLCASSLRPRTDTQYFGPGTRLTVL.

The rearrangement joins TRBV6-6 to TRBJ1-1; no clear D. Germline V gene data show CDR1 as MNHNY and CDR2 as SVGAGI (reference sequence). The CDR3 loop spans 14 amino acids. V was cut by 6 bases and J by 1 base, with 12 bases left in between. The CDR3 sequence is CASSPNNKNTEAFF. The CDR3 nucleotides read TGTGCCAGCAGCCCTAACAACAAGAACACTGAAGCTTTCTTT.

This clone has just one count. The rearrangement joins TRBV2 to TRBJ1-1, with D tentatively TRBD1 (5 bases). Germline CDR1 is SNHLY and CDR2 is FYNNEI. The CDR3 sequence is 12 residues long. The V end was cut by 7 bases, the J end by 2 bases, with 8 bases between. The DNA for the CDR3 is TGTGCCAGCATGGACACTAACACTGAAGCTTTCTTT. It specifies CASMDTNTEAFF.

The chain employs TRBV5-3 and TRBJ1-1; TRBD1 matches at 7 bases. TRBV5-3 belongs to the ORF category, with a function that is uncertain. The CDR3 contains 17 residues. V lost 2 bases to trimming and J lost 2 bases; unmatched junction nucleotides: 12. Written as DNA, the CDR3 is TGTGCCAGAAGCTTACCGAGTGTGACAGGGAGAAACACTGAAGCTTTCTTT. This encodes CARSLPSVTGRNTEAFF.

This clone is a singleton in its sample. The germline gene is not matched at one end of the junction; a read error may be the cause. The chain has TRBV7-7 and TRBJ2-1; D is uncertain. The CDR3 has 15 amino acids. CDR1 and CDR2 (germline): SSHAT, FNYEAQ (reference sequence). The CDR3 DNA reads as TGTGCTAGCAGCTTGGGTCCGGGCGGTTACAATGAGCAGTTCTTC. This encodes CASSLGPGGYNEQFF.

The chain has TRBV6-5 and TRBJ1-4; 9 nucleotides agree with TRBD1. There are 15 residues in the CDR3. J lost 8 bases, V lost 2 bases, and 6 bases had no gene match. CDR1 is MNHEY and CDR2 is SVGAGI in the germline V gene. The DNA for the CDR3 is TGTGCCAGCAGTTACGACAGGGGGACCCCCGAAAAACTGTTTTTT. This gives the protein CASSYDRGTPEKLFF.

The chain combines TRBV28 with TRBJ1-2; the match to TRBD1 covers 9 bases. The CDR3 runs to 15 residues. Germline trimming cut 5 bases from V and 2 bases from J; bases unmatched to any gene: 6. Germline assignment: CDR1 MDHEN and CDR2 SYDVKM. CDR3 protein: CASSPPGQGNYGYTF. The CDR3 bases are TGTGCCAGCAGTCCTCCGGGACAGGGAAACTATGGCTACACCTTC.

This clone showed up just once. The V call is TRBV7-9, the J call TRBJ2-1; 9 bases align to TRBD2. Germline V gene sequence: CDR1 SEHNR, CDR2 FQNEAQ (reference sequence). This CDR3 comprises 18 residues. V trimming: 4 bases; J trimming: 1 base; junction bases outside the gene matches: 11. CDR3 in amino acids: CASSYPRLTSGSYNEQFF. CDR3 nucleotide sequence: TGTGCCAGCAGCTACCCCCGCCTCACTAGCGGGTCCTACAATGAGCAGTTCTTC.

V and J are TRBV4-2 and TRBJ1-2; perhaps TRBD1 as D (6 bases). Per the germline V gene, CDR1 is LGHNA and CDR2 is YNFKEQ. V was clipped by 3 bases and J by 5 bases, with 16 bases between them. CDR3 length: 15 residues. CDR3 coding DNA: TGTGCCAGCAGCCAGGTTATAGGGGGGGATTATGGCTACACCTTC. Translating gives CASSQVIGGDYGYTF.